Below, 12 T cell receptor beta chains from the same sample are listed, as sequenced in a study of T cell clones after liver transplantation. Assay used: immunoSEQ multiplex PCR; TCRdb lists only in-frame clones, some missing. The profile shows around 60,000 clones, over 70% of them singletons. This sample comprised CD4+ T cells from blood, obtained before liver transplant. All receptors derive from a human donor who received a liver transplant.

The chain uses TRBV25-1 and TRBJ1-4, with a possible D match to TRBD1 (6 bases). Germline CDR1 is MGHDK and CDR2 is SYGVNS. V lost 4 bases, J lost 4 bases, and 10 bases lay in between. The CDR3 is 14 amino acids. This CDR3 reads CASSVVQGNEKLFF. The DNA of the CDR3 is TGTGCCAGCAGTGTCGTACAGGGTAATGAAAAACTGTTTTTT.

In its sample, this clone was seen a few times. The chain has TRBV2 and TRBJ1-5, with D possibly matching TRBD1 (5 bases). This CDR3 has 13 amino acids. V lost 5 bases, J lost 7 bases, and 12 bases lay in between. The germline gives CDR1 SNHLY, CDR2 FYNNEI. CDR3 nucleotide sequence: TGTGCCAGCAGTATACAGGTAGGGCAGCCCCAGCATTTT. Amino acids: CASSIQVGQPQHF.

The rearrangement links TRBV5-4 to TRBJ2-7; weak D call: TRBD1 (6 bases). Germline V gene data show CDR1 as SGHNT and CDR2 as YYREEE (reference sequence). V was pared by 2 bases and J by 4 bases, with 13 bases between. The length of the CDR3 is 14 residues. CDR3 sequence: CASSLQGTDYEQYF. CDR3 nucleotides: TGTGCCAGCAGCTTACAGGGAACAGATTACGAGCAGTACTTC.

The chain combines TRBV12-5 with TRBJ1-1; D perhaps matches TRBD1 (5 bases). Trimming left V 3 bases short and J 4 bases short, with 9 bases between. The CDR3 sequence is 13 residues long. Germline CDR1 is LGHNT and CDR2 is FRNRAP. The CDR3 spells CASGFWGLTEAFF. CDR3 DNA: TGTGCTAGTGGTTTCTGGGGCCTCACTGAAGCTTTCTTT.

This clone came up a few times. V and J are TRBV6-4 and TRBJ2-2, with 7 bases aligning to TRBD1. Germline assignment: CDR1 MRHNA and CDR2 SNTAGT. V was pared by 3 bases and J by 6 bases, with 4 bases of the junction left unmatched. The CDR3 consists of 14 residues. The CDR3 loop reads CASSETGNAGELFF. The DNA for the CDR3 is TGTGCCAGCAGTGAGACAGGGAATGCCGGGGAGCTGTTTTTT.

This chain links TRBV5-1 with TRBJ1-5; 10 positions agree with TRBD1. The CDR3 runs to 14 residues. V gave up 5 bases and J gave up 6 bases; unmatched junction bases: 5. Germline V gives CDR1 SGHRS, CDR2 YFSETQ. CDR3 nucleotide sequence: TGCGCCAGCAGTGAAGGACAGGGGGTTCAGCCCCAGCATTTT. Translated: CASSEGQGVQPQHF. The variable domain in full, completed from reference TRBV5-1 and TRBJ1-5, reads KAGVTQTPRYLIKTRGQQVTLSCSPISGHRSVSWYQQTPGQGLQFLFEYFSETQRNKGNFPGRFSGRQFSNSRSEMNVSTLELGDSALYLCASSEGQGVQPQHFGDGTRLSIL.

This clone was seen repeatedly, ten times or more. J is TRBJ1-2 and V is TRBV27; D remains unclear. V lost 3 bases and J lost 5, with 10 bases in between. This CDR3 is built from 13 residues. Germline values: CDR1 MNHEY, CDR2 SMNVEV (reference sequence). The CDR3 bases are TGTGCCAGCAGTTTCACAGCCCGTTATGGCTACACCTTC. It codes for CASSFTARYGYTF.

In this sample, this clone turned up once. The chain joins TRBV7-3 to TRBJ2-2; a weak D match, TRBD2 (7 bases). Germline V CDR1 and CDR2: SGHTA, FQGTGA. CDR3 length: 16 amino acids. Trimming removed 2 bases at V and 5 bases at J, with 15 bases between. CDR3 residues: CASSLGLGGGTGELFF. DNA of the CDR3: TGTGCCAGCAGCTTAGGACTAGGGGGGGGAACCGGGGAGCTGTTTTTT.

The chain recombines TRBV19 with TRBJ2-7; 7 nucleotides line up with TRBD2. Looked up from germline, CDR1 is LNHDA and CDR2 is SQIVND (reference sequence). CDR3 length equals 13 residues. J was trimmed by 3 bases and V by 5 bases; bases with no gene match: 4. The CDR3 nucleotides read TGTGCCAGTAGTGCGTGGGAGGGCTACGAGCAGTACTTC. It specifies CASSAWEGYEQYF.

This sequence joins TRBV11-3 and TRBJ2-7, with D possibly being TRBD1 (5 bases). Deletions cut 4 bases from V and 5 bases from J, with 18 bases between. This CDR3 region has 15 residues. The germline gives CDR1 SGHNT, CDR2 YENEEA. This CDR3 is CASSSADSNGHEQYF. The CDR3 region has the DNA TGTGCCAGCAGCTCCGCTGACAGCAACGGTCACGAGCAGTACTTC.

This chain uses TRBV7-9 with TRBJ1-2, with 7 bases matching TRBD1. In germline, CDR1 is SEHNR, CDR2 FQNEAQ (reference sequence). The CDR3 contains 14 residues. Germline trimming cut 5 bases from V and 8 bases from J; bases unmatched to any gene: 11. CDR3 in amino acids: CASSHSTGSGGYTF. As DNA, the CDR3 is TGTGCCAGCAGCCATTCGACAGGGTCGGGAGGCTACACCTTC.

Written as DNA, the CDR3 is TGTGCCAGCAGCTTAGACAGAGGGGATACGCAGTATTTT. Amino acids: CASSLDRGDTQYF. The chain has TRBV7-9 and TRBJ2-3; D may be TRBD2 (5 bases). This CDR3 has 13 residues. Germline CDR1 reads SEHNR; CDR2 reads FQNEAQ (reference sequence). Trimming shortened V by 1 base and J by 6 bases, and 8 bases separated the two germline ends.